This entry describes one T cell receptor (beta chain). This sample was included in a study of blood T cell repertoires in COVID-19. At the level of the study: Samples representing acute and convalescent COVID-19 were sourced from the United States, Italy and Spain.

In the original analysis: Estimation of nucleated cell counts relied on the amplification of reference gene primers. Only in-frame clones appear in the TCRdb table, and some are missing; sequencing was by immunoSEQ multiplex PCR. V and J calls and clone size are as listed in that table; D and trimming were resolved from the DNA. There are about 310,000 clones in the sample; 85% to 90% occur only once, and 2.5% to 3% lies in the top ten. V lost 3 bases to trimming and J lost 6 bases, with 8 bases between them. CDR3 length: 13 residues. Followed longitudinally, the Seattle patients had been enrolled during active infection.

The sequenced sample was peripheral blood. The sequence was obtained from a woman between 25 and 40 years old with COVID-19, enrolled during active disease. This chain uses TRBV12-3 or TRBV12-4 with TRBJ2-2, with D possibly TRBD1 on 6 matching bases. CDR3 nucleotides: TGTGCCAGCAGTTTCAGGGGATCCGGGGAGCTGTTTTTT. The encoded protein is CASSFRGSGELFF.